This T cell receptor beta chain stems from a study of CD8+CD57+ T cells in acquired aplastic anemia. All patients picked for sequencing had shown, by flow cytometry, an expansion of CD8+CD57+ cells. It was genomic DNA that served as the template for profiling TCR beta VDJ and CDR3. A single record per CDR3 protein comes from TCRdb applying MiXCR to the reads. The table has 130,000 or so distinct CDR3 sequences, under 60% seen once; the top ten hold around 29%. Per the germline V gene, CDR1 is SGHTA and CDR2 is FQGTGA. This CDR3 has 10 amino acids. V was clipped by 3 bases and J by 12 bases, with 8 bases between them.

The specimen sequenced was sorted CD4+, CD8+, or CD8+CD57+ T cells (not recorded which) from PBMCs. The source is a human donor with aplastic anemia. The chain is built from TRBV7-3 and TRBJ1-2; the D is unclear. DNA of the CDR3: TGTGCCAGCAGCTTCCACGGGCACACCTTC. It yields the protein CASSFHGHTF. The full variable domain, in which reference TRBV7-3 and TRBJ1-2 provide the parts outside the CDR3, is GAGVSQTPSNKVTEKGKYVELRCDPISGHTALYWYRQSLGQGPEFLIYFQGTGAADDSGLPNDRFFAVRPEGSVSTLKIQRTERGDSAVYLCASSFHGHTFGSGTRLTVV.